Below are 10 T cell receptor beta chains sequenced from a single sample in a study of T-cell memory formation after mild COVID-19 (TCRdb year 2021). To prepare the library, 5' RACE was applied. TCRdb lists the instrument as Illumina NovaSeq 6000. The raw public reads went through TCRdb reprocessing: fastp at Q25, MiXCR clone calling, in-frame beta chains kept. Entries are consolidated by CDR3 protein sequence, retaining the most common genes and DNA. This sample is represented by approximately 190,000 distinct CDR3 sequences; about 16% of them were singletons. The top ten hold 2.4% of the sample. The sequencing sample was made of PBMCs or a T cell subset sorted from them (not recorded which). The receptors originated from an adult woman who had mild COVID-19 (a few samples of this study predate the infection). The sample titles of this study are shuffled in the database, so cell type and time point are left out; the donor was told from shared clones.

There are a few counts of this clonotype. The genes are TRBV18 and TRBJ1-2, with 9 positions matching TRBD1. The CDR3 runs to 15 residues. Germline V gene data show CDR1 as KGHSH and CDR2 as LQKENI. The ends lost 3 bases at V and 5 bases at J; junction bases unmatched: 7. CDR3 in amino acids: CASSPVRQGDYGYTF. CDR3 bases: TGTGCCAGCTCACCGGTGAGACAGGGGGATTATGGCTACACCTTC.

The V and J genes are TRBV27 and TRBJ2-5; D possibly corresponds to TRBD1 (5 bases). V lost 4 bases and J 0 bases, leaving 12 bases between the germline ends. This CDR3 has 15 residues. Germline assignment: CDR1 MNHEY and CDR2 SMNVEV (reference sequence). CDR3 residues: CASSSVTAYQETQYF. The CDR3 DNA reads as TGTGCCAGCAGTTCCGTGACAGCGTACCAAGAGACCCAGTACTTC.

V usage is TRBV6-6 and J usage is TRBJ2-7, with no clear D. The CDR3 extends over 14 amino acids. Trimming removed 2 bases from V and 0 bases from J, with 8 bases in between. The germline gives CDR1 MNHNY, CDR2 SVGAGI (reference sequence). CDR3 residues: CASSYGRSSYEQYF. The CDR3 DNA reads TGTGCCAGCAGTTACGGGCGGAGCTCCTACGAGCAGTACTTC.

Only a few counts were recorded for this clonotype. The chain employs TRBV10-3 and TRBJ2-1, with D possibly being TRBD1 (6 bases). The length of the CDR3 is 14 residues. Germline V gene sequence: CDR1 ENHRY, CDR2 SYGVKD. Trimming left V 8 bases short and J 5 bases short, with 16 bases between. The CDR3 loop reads CAIYSGTQNNEQFF. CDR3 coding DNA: TGTGCCATCTACTCCGGGACACAAAACAATGAGCAGTTCTTC.

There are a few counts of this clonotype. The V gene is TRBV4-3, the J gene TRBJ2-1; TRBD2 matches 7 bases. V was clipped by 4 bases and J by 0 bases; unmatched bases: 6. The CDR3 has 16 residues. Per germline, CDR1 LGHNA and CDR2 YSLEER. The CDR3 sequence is CASSRGTKSSYNEQFF. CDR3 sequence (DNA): TGCGCCAGCAGCCGGGGGACTAAGAGCTCCTACAATGAGCAGTTCTTC.

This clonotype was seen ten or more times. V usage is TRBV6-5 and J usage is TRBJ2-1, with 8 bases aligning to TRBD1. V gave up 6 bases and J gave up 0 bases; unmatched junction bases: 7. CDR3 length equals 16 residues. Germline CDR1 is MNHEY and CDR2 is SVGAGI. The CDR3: CASRGQARFSYNEQFF. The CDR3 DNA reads TGTGCCAGCAGGGGACAGGCAAGATTCTCCTACAATGAGCAGTTCTTC.

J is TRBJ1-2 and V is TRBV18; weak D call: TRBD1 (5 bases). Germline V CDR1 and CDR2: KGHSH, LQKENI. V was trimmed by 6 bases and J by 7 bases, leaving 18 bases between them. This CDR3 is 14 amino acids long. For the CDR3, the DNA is TGTGCCAGCTCCCCCTTTGAGGGGAAAATTGGCTACACCTTC. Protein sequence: CASSPFEGKIGYTF. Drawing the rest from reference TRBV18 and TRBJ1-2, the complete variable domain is NAGVMQNPRHLVRRRGQEARLRCSPMKGHSHVYWYRQLPEEGLKFMVYLQKENIIDESGMPKERFSAEFPKEGPSILRIQQVVRGDSAAYFCASSPFEGKIGYTFGSGTRLTVV.

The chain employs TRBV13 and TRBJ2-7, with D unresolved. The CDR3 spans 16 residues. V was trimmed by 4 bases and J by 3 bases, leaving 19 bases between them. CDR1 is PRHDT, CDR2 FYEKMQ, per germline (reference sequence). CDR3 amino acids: CASSSTLSSRLYEQYF. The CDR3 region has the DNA TGTGCCAGCAGCTCCACCCTTTCCTCCCGACTCTACGAGCAGTACTTC.

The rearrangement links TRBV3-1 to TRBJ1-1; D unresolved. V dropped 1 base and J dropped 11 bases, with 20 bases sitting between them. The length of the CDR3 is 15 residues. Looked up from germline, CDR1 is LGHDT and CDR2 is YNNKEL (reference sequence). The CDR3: CASSQAGTMVSGAFF. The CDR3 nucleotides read TGTGCCAGCAGCCAAGCCGGAACTATGGTCAGTGGGGCTTTCTTT. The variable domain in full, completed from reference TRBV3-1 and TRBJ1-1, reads DTAVSQTPKYLVTQMGNDKSIKCEQNLGHDTMYWYKQDSKKFLKIMFSYNNKELIINETVPNRFSPKSPDKAHLNLHINSLELGDSAVYFCASSQAGTMVSGAFFGQGTRLTVV.

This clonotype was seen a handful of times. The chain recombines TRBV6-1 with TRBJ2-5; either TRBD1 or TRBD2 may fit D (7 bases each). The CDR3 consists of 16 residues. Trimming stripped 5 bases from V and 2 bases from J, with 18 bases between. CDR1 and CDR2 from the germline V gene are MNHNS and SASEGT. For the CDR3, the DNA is TGTGCCAGCAGTAGGCAGGGGGGGGCGTTACAAGAGACCCAGTACTTC. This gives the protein CASSRQGGALQETQYF.